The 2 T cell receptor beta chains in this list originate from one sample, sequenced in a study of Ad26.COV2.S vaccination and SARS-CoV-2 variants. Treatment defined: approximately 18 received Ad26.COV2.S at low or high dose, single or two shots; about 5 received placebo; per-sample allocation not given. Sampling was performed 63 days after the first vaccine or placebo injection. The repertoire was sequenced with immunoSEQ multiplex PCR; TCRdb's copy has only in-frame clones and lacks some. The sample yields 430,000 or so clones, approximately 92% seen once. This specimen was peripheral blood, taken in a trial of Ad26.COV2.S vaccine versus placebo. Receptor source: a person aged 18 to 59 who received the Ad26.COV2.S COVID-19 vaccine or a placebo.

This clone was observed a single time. The CDR3, as DNA: TGTGCCAGCAGCCTAGGGACAGACCTTTTCCCTTACAATGAGCAGTTCTTC. Protein sequence: CASSLGTDLFPYNEQFF. V and J are TRBV11-2 and TRBJ2-1; 7 nucleotides line up with TRBD1. CDR1 is SGHAT, CDR2 FQNNGV, per germline. V trimming: 5 bases; J trimming: 4 bases; junction bases outside the gene matches: 14. This CDR3 contains 17 residues.

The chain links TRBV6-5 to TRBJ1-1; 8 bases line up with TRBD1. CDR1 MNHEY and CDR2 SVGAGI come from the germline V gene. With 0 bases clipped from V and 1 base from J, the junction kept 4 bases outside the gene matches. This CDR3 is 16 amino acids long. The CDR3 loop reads CASSYSRQGANTEAFF. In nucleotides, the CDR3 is TGTGCCAGCAGTTACTCTCGGCAGGGGGCGAACACTGAAGCTTTCTTT.